A selection of T cell receptor beta chains follows, all from one sample in a study of blood T cell repertoires in COVID-19. Sequencing used immunoSEQ multiplex PCR; TCRdb keeps in-frame clones, though not all of them. This table holds around 230,000 clones, roughly nine tenths found once. Input material: peripheral blood. Receptors were obtained from a man between 40 and 49 years old with acute or convalescent COVID-19. Each CDR3 is given with its conserved first and last residue. The D gene is left open where the match is weak. Where a row states a size, it is once, few, many or the class of an expanded clone; other rows omit it.

clone size	J gene	D gene	V gene	CDR3 protein	CDR3 DNA
.	TRBJ1-3	.	TRBV3-1/TRBV3-2	CASEGISGNTIYF	TGTGCCAGCGAGGGAATCTCTGGAAACACCATATATTTT
.	TRBJ2-7	.	TRBV19	CASSIYGGPRYEQYF	TGTGCCAGTAGTATCTATGGCGGTCCTCGATACGAGCAGTACTTC
.	TRBJ2-7	TRBD1	TRBV3-1/TRBV3-2	CASSRRTGTGTYYEQYF	TGTGCCAGCAGCCGACGAACCGGGACAGGGACTTACTACGAGCAGTACTTC
.	TRBJ1-1	.	TRBV9	CASSVGGSTEAFF	TGTGCCAGCAGCGTAGGAGGGTCCACTGAAGCTTTCTTT
.	TRBJ2-1	TRBD2	TRBV30	CAWSMAVREWEQFF	TGTGCCTGGAGTATGGCGGTGCGGGAGTGGGAGCAGTTCTTC
.	TRBJ2-1	TRBD2	TRBV4-2	CASSISGGDNEQFF	TGTGCCAGCAGCATTAGCGGGGGAGACAATGAGCAGTTCTTC
.	TRBJ1-5	TRBD1	TRBV7-6	CASSLGQGGGQPQHF	TGTGCCAGCAGCCTTGGACAGGGAGGAGGTCAGCCCCAGCATTTT
.	TRBJ2-5	TRBD2	TRBV13	CASSLGLVAGKETQYF	TGTGCCAGCAGCTTAGGACTCGTAGCGGGAAAAGAGACCCAGTACTTC
.	TRBJ2-2	TRBD2	TRBV18	CASSPGLVNTGELFF	TGTGCCAGCTCACCGGGACTAGTCAACACCGGGGAGCTGTTTTTT
.	TRBJ1-1	.	TRBV5-1	CASSTGSEGTEAFF	TGCGCCAGCAGCACCGGGTCCGAGGGCACTGAAGCTTTCTTT
.	TRBJ2-7	.	TRBV28	CASSFPPGRGYDEQYF	TGTGCCAGCAGTTTTCCCCCTGGCAGGGGTTATGACGAGCAGTACTTC
.	TRBJ1-1	.	TRBV19	CASSAQRNTEAFF	TGTGCCAGTAGTGCACAGAGGAACACTGAAGCTTTCTTT
.	TRBJ1-2	TRBD1	TRBV7-9	CASSFSTGRFYGYTF	TGTGCCAGCAGCTTTTCGACAGGGAGGTTCTATGGCTACACCTTC
.	TRBJ2-7	.	TRBV27	CASSLWGGSYEQYF	TGTGCCAGCAGTCTCTGGGGAGGAAGCTACGAGCAGTACTTC
.	TRBJ2-2	TRBD2	TRBV5-4	CASSLAVLGTSGGNTGELFF	TGTGCCAGCAGCTTGGCCGTCTTAGGGACTAGCGGGGGGAACACCGGGGAGCTGTTTTTT
.	TRBJ2-2	.	TRBV19	CASRSTFYTGELFF	TGTGCCAGTAGATCGACTTTTTACACCGGGGAGCTGTTTTTT
.	TRBJ2-5	.	TRBV9	CASSVSQGLETQYF	TGTGCCAGCAGCGTGAGTCAGGGACTCGAGACCCAGTACTTC
.	TRBJ1-5	.	TRBV30	CAWSQQDDQPQHF	TGTGCCTGGTCTCAGCAGGATGATCAGCCCCAGCATTTT
.	TRBJ2-2	.	TRBV7-6	CASSLVQNTGELFF	TGTGCCAGCAGCTTAGTTCAGAACACCGGGGAGCTGTTTTTT
.	TRBJ2-7	TRBD1	TRBV25-1	CASANRDRGYEQYF	TGTGCCAGCGCCAACCGGGACAGGGGCTACGAGCAGTACTTC
.	TRBJ2-5	.	TRBV19	CASTEAAGGETQYF	TGTGCCAGTACCGAAGCGGCAGGAGGGGAGACCCAGTACTTC
.	TRBJ1-6	.	TRBV30	CAWSRQSYNSPLHF	TGTGCCTGGAGTAGACAGAGCTATAATTCACCCCTCCACTTT
.	TRBJ2-6	TRBD1	TRBV5-6	CASSPGTGGSGANVLTF	TGTGCCAGCAGCCCAGGGACAGGGGGCTCTGGGGCCAACGTCCTGACTTTC
.	TRBJ2-2	.	TRBV6-2/TRBV6-3	CASSSQPTRDPSANTGELFF	TGTGCCAGCAGCTCCCAGCCGACTAGGGACCCATCCGCGAACACCGGGGAGCTGTTTTTT
.	TRBJ2-1	.	TRBV2	CAHRRKGYNEQFF	TGTGCCCACAGAAGGAAGGGGTACAATGAGCAGTTCTTC
.	TRBJ2-5	.	TRBV6-5	CASSGEQFMETQYF	TGTGCCAGCAGCGGGGAACAGTTTATGGAGACCCAGTACTTC
.	TRBJ2-1	.	TRBV12-1	CASSYLRILAGSPGDEQFF	TGTGCCAGCAGCTACCTCAGGATCCTAGCGGGATCCCCCGGGGATGAGCAGTTCTTC
.	TRBJ1-1	.	TRBV5-1	CASSLYAGPNTEAFF	TGCGCCAGCAGCTTGTATGCGGGGCCGAACACTGAAGCTTTCTTT
few	TRBJ2-3	TRBD2	TRBV2	CASSEFSGGYTDTQYF	TGTGCCAGCAGTGAATTTAGCGGGGGGTACACAGATACGCAGTATTTT
.	TRBJ2-1	.	TRBV5-1	CASSLVVSEQFF	TGCGCCAGCAGCTTGGTGGTGAGCGAGCAGTTCTTC
once	TRBJ2-5	TRBD2	TRBV9	CASSRLRGGEVTETQYF	TGTGCCAGCAGCCGCCTACGGGGGGGGGAGGTTACAGAGACCCAGTACTTC
.	TRBJ1-4	TRBD1	TRBV5-6	CASSRTGGGEKLFF	TGTGCCAGCAGCCGGACAGGGGGAGGTGAAAAACTGTTTTTT